The clone carrying this T cell receptor (beta chain) has at least ten counts. The antigen remains undetermined. The data are from a study of regulatory T cells in long-lasting Graves disease. General study results and limits: Peripheral blood, not thyroid tissue, was the sole material studied. New patients shared approximately 930 public clonotypes, fewer than the 2,500 to 3,000 shared by persistent patients.

Germline V gene data show CDR1 as MDHEN and CDR2 as SYDVKM. The junction had 20 bases not matched to a gene; V was cut back by 4 bases and J by 2 bases. The CDR3 totals 21 residues. The TCR beta library used iRepertoire HTBI primers with Arm-PCR amplification of CDR3. MiXCR was run by TCRdb on the multiplex PCR reads, yielding one entry per CDR3 protein. In the table there are hundreds of thousands of distinct CDR3 sequences, around 20% of which are singletons. As for time point: persistent/refractory GD, antithyroid drugs over 5 years with positive TRAb. Researchers made the TCR library from RNA that was extracted from PBMCs. Collection of peripheral blood (about 8.1 milliliters) was done using EDTA tubes.

This TCR came from a female donor with Graves disease. The sample in question was peripheral blood mononuclear cells (PBMCs), obtained when the disease was refractory, from a patient treated with antithyroid drugs. This chain uses TRBV28 with TRBJ2-6; TRBD1 matches at 7 bases. CDR3: CASSSAERGRLIGTGANVLTF. CDR3 DNA: TGTGCCAGCAGTTCGGCAGAGAGGGGGCGTCTAATTGGTACTGGGGCCAACGTCCTGACTTTC.